The 27 T cell receptor beta chains given below trace back to one sample, sequenced in a study of T cell responses to AZD1222 COVID-19 vaccine. Generated by immunoSEQ multiplex PCR, the TCRdb table keeps only in-frame clones and is missing some. Seen here are over 100,000 clones, roughly 89% observed once, and the top ten hold 8.4%. The sequencing here drew on peripheral blood, taken on day 0 of AZD1222 vaccination. These receptors were obtained from an adult in good health.

The V call is TRBV2, the J call TRBJ2-2; 8 positions agree with TRBD2. V was clipped by 10 bases and J by 3 bases; unmatched bases: 13. The CDR3 spans 16 residues. Germline lookup yields CDR1 SNHLY and CDR2 FYNNEI. CDR3 sequence: CAIRGGRQTYTGELFF. The CDR3, as DNA: TGTGCCATCCGGGGGGGGAGACAAACGTACACCGGGGAGCTGTTTTTT.

The V call is TRBV7-3, the J call TRBJ2-7; D assignment may be TRBD1 or TRBD2 (5 bases each). The length of the CDR3 is 14 residues. Trimming removed 5 bases from V and 4 bases from J, with 15 bases in between. Per germline, CDR1 SGHTA and CDR2 FQGTGA. The CDR3 here is CASSVKGWGYEQYF. In nucleotides, the CDR3 is TGTGCCAGCAGCGTAAAGGGATGGGGGTACGAGCAGTACTTC.

This rearrangement joins TRBV28 to TRBJ1-4; no firm D call. The V end was cut by 2 bases, the J end by 4 bases, with 14 bases between. This CDR3 has 16 amino acids. CDR1 is MDHEN, CDR2 SYDVKM, per germline. For the CDR3, the DNA is TGTGCCAGCAGTTTAATAAAAGGGCAGTATAATGAAAAACTGTTTTTT. Protein sequence: CASSLIKGQYNEKLFF.

The V call is TRBV14, the J call TRBJ2-1; 7 bases fit TRBD2. CDR1 and CDR2 from the germline V gene are SGHDN and FVKESK. J gave up 1 base and V 4 bases, and 4 bases lay outside the gene matches. This CDR3 comprises 15 residues. DNA for the CDR3: TGTGCCAGCAGCCCATGGGGGGGGTCCTACAATGAGCAGTTCTTC. It yields the protein CASSPWGGSYNEQFF.

The rearrangement uses TRBV4-2 and TRBJ2-3; 9 nucleotides agree with TRBD2. The CDR3 extends over 16 amino acids. With 1 base clipped from V and 6 bases from J, the junction kept 8 bases outside the gene matches. Germline CDR1 and CDR2: LGHNA and YNFKEQ. CDR3 sequence reads: CASSQGLAEPGDTQYF. CDR3 in DNA: TGTGCCAGCAGCCAAGGACTAGCGGAGCCCGGGGATACGCAGTATTTT.

In DNA form, the CDR3 reads TGTGCCAGCAGCTTAGATCGGAACACTGAAGCTTTCTTT. This translates into CASSLDRNTEAFF. V is TRBV7-8 and J is TRBJ1-1, with D hard to call. This CDR3 is built from 13 residues. CDR1 is SGHVS and CDR2 is FQNEAQ in the germline V gene. Trimming cost V 1 base and J 1 base, with 4 bases left between them.

In regard to this clone: The junction differs from germline at one of its ends, possibly a read error. The chain combines TRBV12-5 with TRBJ2-1; D not resolved. The CDR3 runs to 13 residues. Per the germline V gene, CDR1 is LGHNT and CDR2 is FRNRAP. CDR3 nucleotides: TGTGCTAGTGGTTTGGGTAGCTACAGTGAGCAGTTCTTC. This translates into CASGLGSYSEQFF.

J is TRBJ2-7 and V is TRBV29-1, with TRBD2 matching 10 bases. J was trimmed by 7 bases and V by 4 bases; bases with no gene match: 22. CDR1 and CDR2 from the germline V gene are SQVTM and ANQGSEA. This CDR3 region has 18 residues. The CDR3 coding sequence is TGCAGCGTTGGTCGCGGAGATCCGGGACTAGCGATCCTCAGAGAGCAGTACTTC. It is translated as CSVGRGDPGLAILREQYF.

The V call is TRBV19, the J call TRBJ1-5; TRBD1 is a possible D gene (6 bases). Germline V gene data show CDR1 as LNHDA and CDR2 as SQIVND (reference sequence). This CDR3 is 15 amino acids long. Between the trimmed V and J ends, which lost 5 bases and 0 bases, there was a span of 11 bases. This CDR3 reads CASSRDTVSNQPQHF. The CDR3 nucleotides read TGTGCCAGTAGTCGGGACACCGTTAGCAATCAGCCCCAGCATTTT.

The CDR3 sequence is CASSETATNEKLFF. The DNA for the CDR3 is TGCGCCAGCAGCGAGACAGCAACTAATGAAAAACTGTTTTTT. The chain carries TRBV5-1 and TRBJ1-4, with D possibly being TRBD1 (5 bases). V was cut by 4 bases and J by 0 bases, with 7 bases left in between. The CDR3 contains 14 residues. CDR1 and CDR2 (germline): SGHRS, YFSETQ.

The chain is built from TRBV11-2 and TRBJ2-6; 10 bases line up with TRBD1. Germline V gives CDR1 SGHAT, CDR2 FQNNGV. V lost 4 bases to trimming and J lost 0 bases; unmatched junction nucleotides: 9. The CDR3 loop spans 19 amino acids. The CDR3 spells CASSSLRDRGYSGANVLTF. CDR3 bases: TGTGCCAGCAGCTCGCTCCGGGACAGGGGTTACTCTGGGGCCAACGTCCTGACTTTC.

CDR3 sequence (DNA): TGTGCCAGCATGAGAGGGGACGAGCAGTACTTC. Residues: CASMRGDEQYF. This rearrangement joins TRBV6-5 to TRBJ2-7; D may be TRBD1 or TRBD2 (5 bases each). The V gene lost 7 bases and the J gene lost 5 bases, with 9 bases spanning the gap. The CDR3 is made up of 11 amino acids. In germline, CDR1 is MNHEY, CDR2 SVGAGI.

This clone was detected only once. This chain uses TRBV9 with TRBJ1-1; tentatively, D is TRBD1 (5 bases). CDR3 length equals 14 residues. Trimming cost V 3 bases and J 4 bases, with 13 bases left between them. The germline V gene has CDR1 SGDLS and CDR2 YYNGEE. The CDR3 loop reads CASSDEGLGTEAFF. The CDR3 nucleotides are TGTGCCAGCAGCGATGAGGGGCTGGGCACTGAAGCTTTCTTT.

V gene TRBV5-1 combines with J gene TRBJ1-2; 7 bases match TRBD1. Germline V gives CDR1 SGHRS, CDR2 YFSETQ. This CDR3 has 15 amino acids. With 0 bases clipped from V and 8 bases from J, the junction kept 10 bases outside the gene matches. The CDR3 reads CASSLAGQAQRGYTF. In DNA form, the CDR3 reads TGCGCCAGCAGCTTGGCTGGACAGGCCCAGAGGGGCTACACCTTC.

The rearrangement links TRBV11-2 to TRBJ2-6; 7 positions agree with TRBD1. Germline V gives CDR1 SGHAT, CDR2 FQNNGV. There are 16 residues in the CDR3. Germline trimming cut 6 bases from V and 2 bases from J; bases unmatched to any gene: 7. The CDR3 nucleotides are TGTGCCAGCAGTCTTGTAGGGGGCACTGGGGCCAACGTCCTGACTTTC. It specifies CASSLVGGTGANVLTF.

The chain employs TRBV28 and TRBJ2-2; D is ambiguous. The CDR3 totals 13 residues. The germline gives CDR1 MDHEN, CDR2 SYDVKM. Trimming took 2 bases from V and 6 from J, leaving 7 bases between them. In DNA, the CDR3 is TGTGCCAGCAGTTTAAGGCTCCCCGGGGAGCTGTTTTTT. This gives the protein CASSLRLPGELFF.

The gene calls are TRBV13 and TRBJ2-1; 9 nucleotides align to TRBD2. V gave up 1 base and J gave up 8 bases; unmatched junction bases: 6. CDR1 is PRHDT and CDR2 is FYEKMQ in the germline V gene (reference sequence). The CDR3 sequence is 15 residues long. CDR3 sequence (DNA): TGTGCCAGCAGCTTAGACTCTAGCGGGAATGATGAGCAGTTCTTC. This translates into CASSLDSSGNDEQFF.

This chain connects TRBV15 to TRBJ1-6, with D possibly matching TRBD1 (5 bases). V lost 1 base to trimming and J lost 5 bases, with 9 bases between them. The germline gives CDR1 LNHNV, CDR2 YYDKDF (reference sequence). There are 15 residues in the CDR3. The CDR3 nucleotides read TGTGCCACCAGCAGAGCCCGGGGGGATAATTCACCCCTCCACTTT. Translating gives CATSRARGDNSPLHF.

V usage is TRBV3-1 (or the pseudogene TRBV3-2) and J usage is TRBJ2-7; TRBD2 is a possible D gene (5 bases). The CDR3 has 12 amino acids. In germline, CDR1 is LGHDT, CDR2 YNNKEL (reference sequence). V gave up 3 bases and J gave up 2 bases, with 5 bases separating them. The CDR3 spells CASSHGAYEQYF. The DNA of the CDR3 is TGTGCCAGCAGCCACGGGGCCTACGAGCAGTACTTC.

The rearrangement links TRBV25-1 to TRBJ1-4; 8 bases are a match to TRBD1. The CDR3 is made up of 16 amino acids. With 5 bases clipped from V and 3 bases from J, the junction kept 8 bases outside the gene matches. Germline CDR1 reads MGHDK; CDR2 reads SYGVNS. Written as DNA, the CDR3 is TGTGCCAGCAGTTCCAGGGGGCTCGGGGCTAATGAAAAACTGTTTTTT. This translates into CASSSRGLGANEKLFF.

Only one count was recorded for this clone. This sequence joins TRBV6-6 and TRBJ1-1; D might be TRBD1 (6 bases). CDR3 length equals 13 residues. Germline-derived CDR1 and CDR2 are MNHNY and SVGAGI (reference sequence). V lost 6 bases and J lost 8, with 16 bases in between. CDR3 DNA sequence: TGTGCCAGCAGCCCATCCACAGGGATCGAAGCTTTCTTT. This codes for CASSPSTGIEAFF.

A few counts support this clone. This sample also contains other DNA sequences that code for the same CDR3. The rearrangement links TRBV5-1 to TRBJ1-5; 7 positions match TRBD1. Germline V gene data show CDR1 as SGHRS and CDR2 as YFSETQ. The CDR3 consists of 15 residues. Trimming took 0 bases from V and 2 from J; bases not matched to a gene: 2. Written as DNA, the CDR3 is TGCGCCAGCAGCTTGGGACAGGGAGGCAATCAGCCCCAGCATTTT. It yields the protein CASSLGQGGNQPQHF.

The chain employs TRBV5-1 and TRBJ2-2, with D possibly matching TRBD1 (5 bases). Per the germline V gene, CDR1 is SGHRS and CDR2 is YFSETQ. Trimming removed 5 bases at V and 3 bases at J, with 14 bases between. The CDR3 has 15 residues. This chain's CDR3 is CASRFGLTDTGELFF. The CDR3 region has the DNA TGCGCCAGCAGATTCGGGCTGACAGACACCGGGGAGCTGTTTTTT.

The V gene is TRBV28, the J gene TRBJ1-2, with D unresolved. CDR1 and CDR2 from the germline V gene are MDHEN and SYDVKM. The ends were cut back, 2 bases at V and 6 bases at J, with 10 bases in the middle. This CDR3 is 13 amino acids long. The CDR3 reads CASSLVGGNGYTF. The CDR3 nucleotides read TGTGCCAGCAGTTTAGTAGGAGGGAATGGCTACACCTTC.

V is TRBV13 and J is TRBJ1-2; a weak D match, TRBD1 (6 bases). The CDR3 contains 14 residues. The V end was cut by 3 bases, the J end by 2 bases, with 10 bases between. Germline CDR1 is PRHDT and CDR2 is FYEKMQ (reference sequence). CDR3 coding DNA: TGTGCCAGCAGCTTGGGCAGGGGAAACTATGGCTACACCTTC. It yields the protein CASSLGRGNYGYTF.

The V call is TRBV28, the J call TRBJ2-7; D unresolved. V was cut by 7 bases and J by 0 bases, with 10 bases left in between. The CDR3 length is 13 residues. Germline V CDR1 and CDR2: MDHEN, SYDVKM. The CDR3 here is CASKGDTSYEQYF. CDR3 in DNA: TGTGCCAGCAAAGGAGACACCTCCTACGAGCAGTACTTC.

This chain joins TRBV7-2 and TRBJ2-7; 14 bases line up with TRBD2. This CDR3 region has 16 residues. Per the germline V gene, CDR1 is SGHTA and CDR2 is FQGNSA. Trimming cost V 5 bases and J 4 bases; bases outside gene matches: 7. The CDR3 region has the DNA TGTGCCAGCAGCACCTACGGGACTAGCGGGAGTTACGAGCAGTACTTC. Its protein is CASSTYGTSGSYEQYF.